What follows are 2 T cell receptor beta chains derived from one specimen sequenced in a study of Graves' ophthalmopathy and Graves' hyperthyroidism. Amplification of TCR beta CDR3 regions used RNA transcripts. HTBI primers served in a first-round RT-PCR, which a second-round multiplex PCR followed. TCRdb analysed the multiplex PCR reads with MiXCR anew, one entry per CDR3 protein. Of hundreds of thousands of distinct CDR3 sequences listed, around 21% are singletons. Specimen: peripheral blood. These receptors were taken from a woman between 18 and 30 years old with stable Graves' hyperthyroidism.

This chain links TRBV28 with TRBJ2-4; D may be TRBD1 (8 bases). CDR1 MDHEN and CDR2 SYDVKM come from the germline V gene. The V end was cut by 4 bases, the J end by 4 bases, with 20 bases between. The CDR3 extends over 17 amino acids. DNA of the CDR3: TGTGCCAGCAGTTCCTTCCTCGTACAGGGGGGGAAAAACATTCAGTACTTC. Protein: CASSSFLVQGGKNIQYF.

CDR3 sequence reads: CASSLHPGTSANYGYTF. In nucleotides, the CDR3 is TGTGCCAGCAGTTTACATCCCGGGACGTCAGCTAACTATGGCTACACCTTC. The chain couples TRBV12-3 or TRBV12-4 to TRBJ1-2, with D possibly being TRBD1 (5 bases). This CDR3 is 17 amino acids long. V lost 2 bases, J lost 0 bases, and 16 bases lay in between.